This TCR beta chain came from a study of spatial heterogeneity in lung cancer. Study-level results: Within tumors, counts of expanded alpha and beta TCRs tracked tumor mutation counts.

V gave up 5 bases and J gave up 7 bases; unmatched junction bases: 4. This CDR3 is built from 14 residues. Germline V CDR1 and CDR2: LGHDT, YNNKEL (reference sequence). Time point: sample taken at primary tumor resection. The 60 to 90 donors had untreated early-stage non-small cell lung cancer. Tumor, nontumor lung or frozen PBMC supplied whole RNA that was sequenced unsorted. This clonotype occurred many times. Its antigen is still unknown. TCRdb fed the 5' RACE reads into MiXCR, producing one record per CDR3 protein. The table records more than 20,000 distinct CDR3 sequences, roughly 6.7% of them present only once.

This material consisted of lung tumor tissue, taken at surgery. This receptor was taken from a male donor with early-stage non-small cell lung cancer. The chain has TRBV3-1 and TRBJ1-6; 8 bases align to TRBD1. The DNA of the CDR3 is TGTGCCAGCAGCTTGACAGGGGTCAATTCACCCCTCCACTTT. As protein: CASSLTGVNSPLHF.